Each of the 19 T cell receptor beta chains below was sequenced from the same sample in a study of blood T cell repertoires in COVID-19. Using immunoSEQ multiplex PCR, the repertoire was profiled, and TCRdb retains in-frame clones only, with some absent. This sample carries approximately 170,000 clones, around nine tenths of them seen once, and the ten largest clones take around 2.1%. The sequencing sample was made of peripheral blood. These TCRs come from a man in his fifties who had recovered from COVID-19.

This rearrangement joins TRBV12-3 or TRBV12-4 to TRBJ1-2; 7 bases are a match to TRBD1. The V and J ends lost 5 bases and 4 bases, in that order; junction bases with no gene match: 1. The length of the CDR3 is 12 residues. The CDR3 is CASSRDSYGYTF. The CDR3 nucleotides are TGTGCCAGCAGTAGGGACAGCTATGGCTACACCTTC.

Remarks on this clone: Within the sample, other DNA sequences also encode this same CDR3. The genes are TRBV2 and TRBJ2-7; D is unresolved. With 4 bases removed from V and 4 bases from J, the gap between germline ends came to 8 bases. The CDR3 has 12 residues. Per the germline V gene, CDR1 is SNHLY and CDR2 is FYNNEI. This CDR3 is CASSGSRYEQYF. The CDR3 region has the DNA TGTGCCAGCAGTGGTAGTCGTTACGAGCAGTACTTC.

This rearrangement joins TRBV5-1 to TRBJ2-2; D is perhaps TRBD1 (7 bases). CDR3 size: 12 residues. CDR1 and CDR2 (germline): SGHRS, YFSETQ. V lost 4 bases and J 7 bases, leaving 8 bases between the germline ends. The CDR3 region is CASSQGGGELFF. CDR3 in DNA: TGCGCCAGCAGCCAGGGGGGCGGGGAGCTGTTTTTT. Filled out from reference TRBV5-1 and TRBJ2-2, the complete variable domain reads KAGVTQTPRYLIKTRGQQVTLSCSPISGHRSVSWYQQTPGQGLQFLFEYFSETQRNKGNFPGRFSGRQFSNSRSEMNVSTLELGDSALYLCASSQGGGELFFGEGSRLTVL.

The CDR3 DNA is TGTGCCAGCAGCTTAGGACAGGGGGCGGGTGGCTACACCTTC. Protein product: CASSLGQGAGGYTF. V is TRBV11-2 and J is TRBJ1-2, with 10 bases matching TRBD1. CDR3 length equals 14 residues. CDR1 is SGHAT, CDR2 FQNNGV, per germline. The V and J ends lost 1 base and 7 bases, in that order; junction bases with no gene match: 3.

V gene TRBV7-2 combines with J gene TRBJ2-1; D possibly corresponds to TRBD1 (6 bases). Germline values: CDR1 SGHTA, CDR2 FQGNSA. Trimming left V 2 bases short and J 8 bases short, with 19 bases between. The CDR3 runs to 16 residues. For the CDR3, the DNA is TGTGCCAGCAGCTTATTTGAGACAGGTTTGAAGGATGAGCAGTTCTTC. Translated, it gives CASSLFETGLKDEQFF.

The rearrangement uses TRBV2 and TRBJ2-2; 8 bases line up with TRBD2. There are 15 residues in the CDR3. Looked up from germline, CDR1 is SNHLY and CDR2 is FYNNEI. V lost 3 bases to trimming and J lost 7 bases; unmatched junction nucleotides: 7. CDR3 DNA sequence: TGTGCCAGCAGTGAGGGACGGGGGGGCAACGGGGAGCTGTTTTTT. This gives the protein CASSEGRGGNGELFF.

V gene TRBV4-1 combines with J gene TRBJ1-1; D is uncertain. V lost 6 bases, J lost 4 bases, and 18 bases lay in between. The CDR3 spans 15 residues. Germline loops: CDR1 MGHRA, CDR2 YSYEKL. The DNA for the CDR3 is TGCGCCAGCAGACCGACACTGGCCTCCGTCACTGAAGCTTTCTTT. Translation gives CASRPTLASVTEAFF.

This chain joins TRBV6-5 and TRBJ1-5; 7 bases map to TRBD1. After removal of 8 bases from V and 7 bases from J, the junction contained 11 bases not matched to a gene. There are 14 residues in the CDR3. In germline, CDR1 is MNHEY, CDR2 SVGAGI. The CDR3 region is CASGIQGRSQPQHF. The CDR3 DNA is TGTGCCAGCGGAATACAGGGGAGGTCCCAGCCCCAGCATTTT.

CDR3 sequence (DNA): TGCAGCGGAGGATCTAGCGGGCGTTCCTACGAGCAGTACTTC. Encoded protein: CSGGSSGRSYEQYF. The rearrangement joins TRBV29-1 to TRBJ2-7, with TRBD2 matching 8 bases. CDR3 length: 14 amino acids. Trimming cost V 7 bases and J 1 base; bases outside gene matches: 9. The germline gives CDR1 SQVTM, CDR2 ANQGSEA.

CDR3 bases: TGTGCCAGTAGTTCCGAAGAGACCCAGTACTTC. It translates to CASSSEETQYF. The V and J genes are TRBV19 and TRBJ2-5; unclear D gene. There are 11 residues in the CDR3. CDR1 LNHDA and CDR2 SQIVND come from the germline V gene (reference sequence). V lost 5 bases to trimming and J lost 3 bases, with 4 bases between them.

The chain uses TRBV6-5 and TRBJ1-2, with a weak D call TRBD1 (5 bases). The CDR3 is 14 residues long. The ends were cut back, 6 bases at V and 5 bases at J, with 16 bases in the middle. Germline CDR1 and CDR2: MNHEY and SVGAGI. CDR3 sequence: CASRYGHLNYGYTF. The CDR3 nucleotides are TGTGCCAGCAGATATGGACATTTGAATTATGGCTACACCTTC.

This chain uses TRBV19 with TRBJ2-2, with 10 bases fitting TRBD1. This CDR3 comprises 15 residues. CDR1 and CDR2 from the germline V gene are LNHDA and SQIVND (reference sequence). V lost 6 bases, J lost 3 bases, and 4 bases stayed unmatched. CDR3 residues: CASRPDRGDTGELFF. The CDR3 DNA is TGTGCCAGTAGACCGGACAGGGGGGACACCGGGGAGCTGTTTTTT.

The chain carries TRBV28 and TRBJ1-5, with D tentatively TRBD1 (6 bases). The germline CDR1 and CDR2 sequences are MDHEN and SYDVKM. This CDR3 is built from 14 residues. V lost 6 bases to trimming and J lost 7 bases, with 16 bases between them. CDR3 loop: CASREQGAGQPQHF. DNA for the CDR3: TGTGCCAGCAGGGAACAGGGTGCAGGCCAGCCCCAGCATTTT. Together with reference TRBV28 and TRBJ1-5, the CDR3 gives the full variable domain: DVKVTQSSRYLVKRTGEKVFLECVQDMDHENMFWYRQDPGLGLRLIYFSYDVKMKEKGDIPEGYSVSREKKERFSLILESASTNQTSMYLCASREQGAGQPQHFGDGTRLSIL.

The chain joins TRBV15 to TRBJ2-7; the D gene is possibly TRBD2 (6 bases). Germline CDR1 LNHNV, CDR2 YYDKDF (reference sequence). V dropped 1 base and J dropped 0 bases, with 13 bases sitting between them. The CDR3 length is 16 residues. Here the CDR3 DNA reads TGTGCCACCAGCAGAGGTTCCGGGGGATTCTCCTACGAGCAGTACTTC. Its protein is CATSRGSGGFSYEQYF.

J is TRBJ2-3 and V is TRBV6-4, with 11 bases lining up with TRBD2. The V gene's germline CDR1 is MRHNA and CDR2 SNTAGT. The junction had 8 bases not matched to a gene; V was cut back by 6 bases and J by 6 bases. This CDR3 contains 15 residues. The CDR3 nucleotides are TGTGCCAGCAGCTTTACTAGCGGGGGTAGGGATACGCAGTATTTT. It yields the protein CASSFTSGGRDTQYF.

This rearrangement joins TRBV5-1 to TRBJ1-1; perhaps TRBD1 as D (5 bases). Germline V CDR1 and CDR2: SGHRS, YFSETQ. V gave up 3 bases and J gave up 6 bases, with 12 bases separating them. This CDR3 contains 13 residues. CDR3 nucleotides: TGCGCCAGCAGCTGGAGGGGCCAGGCTGAAGCTTTCTTT. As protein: CASSWRGQAEAFF.

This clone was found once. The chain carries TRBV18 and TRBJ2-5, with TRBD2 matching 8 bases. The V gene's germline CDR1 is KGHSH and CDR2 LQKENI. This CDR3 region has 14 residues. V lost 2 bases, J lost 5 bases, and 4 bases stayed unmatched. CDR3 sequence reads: CASSPRASGETQYF. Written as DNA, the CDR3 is TGTGCCAGCTCACCAAGGGCTAGCGGGGAGACCCAGTACTTC.

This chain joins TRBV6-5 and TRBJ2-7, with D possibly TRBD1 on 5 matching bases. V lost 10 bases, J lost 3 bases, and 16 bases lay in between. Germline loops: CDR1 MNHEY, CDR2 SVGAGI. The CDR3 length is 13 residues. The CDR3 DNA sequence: TGTGCCACCGGGCCAGGGAACAACTACGAGCAGTACTTC. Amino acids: CATGPGNNYEQYF.

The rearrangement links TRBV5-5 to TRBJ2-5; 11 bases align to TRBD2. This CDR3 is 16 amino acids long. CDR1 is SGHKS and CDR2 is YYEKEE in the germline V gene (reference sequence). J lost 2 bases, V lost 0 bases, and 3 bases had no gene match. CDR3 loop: CASSLGLAGGQETQYF. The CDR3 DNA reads TGTGCCAGCAGCTTGGGTCTAGCGGGGGGTCAAGAGACCCAGTACTTC.